Each of the 9 T cell receptor beta chains below was sequenced from the same sample in a study of T cell repertoires in cytomegalovirus infection. Their antigens remain unidentified. TCRdb reprocessed the reads via MiXCR and lists one record per CDR3 protein. The sample includes around 360,000 distinct CDR3 sequences, roughly a third seen only once; the top ten take approximately 12%. Sequenced here: cultured PBMCs, sampled from culture after CMV antigen stimulation. These receptors were taken from a human donor in good health (CMV status not recorded). Some clones in this sample may be carry-over from other donors' samples.

The V gene is TRBV6-2 or TRBV6-3, the J gene TRBJ1-5; TRBD1 is a possible D gene (5 bases). This CDR3 comprises 14 residues. V was clipped by 0 bases and J by 4 bases, with 7 bases between them. Germline CDR1 reads MNHEY; CDR2 reads SVGEGT. CDR3 amino acids: CASSYSGGNQPQHF. CDR3 coding DNA: TGTGCCAGCAGTTACTCTGGGGGAAATCAGCCCCAGCATTTT.

Written as DNA, the CDR3 is TGTGCCAGTGTGTATGGCGGGAGGGTGAATGAGCAGTTCTTC. Its protein is CASVYGGRVNEQFF. The gene calls are TRBV19 and TRBJ2-1; TRBD2 matches at 9 bases. Losses at the gene ends were 8 bases for V and 7 bases for J; bases not matched to a gene: 9. The germline V gene has CDR1 LNHDA and CDR2 SQIVND (reference sequence). This CDR3 spans 14 amino acids.

The CDR3 reads CASSQAGVESGELFF. Written as DNA, the CDR3 is TGTGCCAGCAGCCAAGCGGGAGTAGAATCCGGGGAGCTGTTTTTT. The genes are TRBV3-1 and TRBJ2-2, with a tentative D call TRBD2 (6 bases). The CDR3 is 15 amino acids. The germline V gene encodes CDR1 LGHDT and CDR2 YNNKEL (reference sequence). V lost 1 base and J 6 bases, leaving 12 bases between the germline ends.

At least ten counts were recorded for this clonotype. The gene calls are TRBV20-1 and TRBJ2-1, with 7 bases that match TRBD2. The junction had 8 bases not matched to a gene; V was cut back by 0 bases and J by 0 bases. Germline CDR1 DFQATT, CDR2 SNEGSKA (reference sequence). This CDR3 has 17 amino acids. The CDR3 coding sequence is TGCAGTGCTAGAGATCGGATAGCGGGTGGCTCCTACAATGAGCAGTTCTTC. Translated, it gives CSARDRIAGGSYNEQFF.

CDR3 nucleotide sequence: TGTGCCAGTAGTAGGTCTAGCGGGAGCTACAATGAGCAGTTCTTC. Translated: CASSRSSGSYNEQFF. The V and J genes are TRBV19 and TRBJ2-1; 10 bases are shared with TRBD2. Unmatched junction bases numbered 3, after V lost 4 bases and J lost 3 bases. There are 15 residues in the CDR3. In germline, CDR1 is LNHDA, CDR2 SQIVND (reference sequence).

This chain connects TRBV5-1 to TRBJ2-1, with TRBD2 as a possible D gene (5 bases). The V and J ends lost 2 bases and 0 bases respectively, with 12 bases between them. The germline CDR1 and CDR2 sequences are SGHRS and YFSETQ. This CDR3 region has 16 residues. CDR3 in amino acids: CASSFGVVTSYNEQFF. DNA of the CDR3: TGCGCCAGCAGCTTCGGGGTTGTAACCTCCTACAATGAGCAGTTCTTC.

This clonotype showed up just a few times. The chain carries TRBV7-6 and TRBJ2-1; 8 nucleotides match TRBD2. There are 17 residues in the CDR3. Looked up from germline, CDR1 is SGHVS and CDR2 is FNYEAQ. J lost 0 bases, V lost 3 bases, and 7 bases had no gene match. CDR3 protein: CASSFLGGRTSYNEQFF. The CDR3 bases are TGTGCCAGCAGCTTCCTAGGCGGGAGGACCTCCTACAATGAGCAGTTCTTC. Full variable domain (remainder filled in from reference TRBV7-6 and TRBJ2-1): GAGVSQSPRYKVTKRGQDVALRCDPISGHVSLYWYRQALGQGPEFLTYFNYEAQQDKSGLPNDRFSAERPEGSISTLTIQRTEQRDSAMYRCASSFLGGRTSYNEQFFGPGTRLTVL.

A few counts support this clonotype. The chain carries TRBV28 and TRBJ2-3, with 12 nucleotides matching TRBD2. Germline lookup yields CDR1 MDHEN and CDR2 SYDVKM. V lost 3 bases, J lost 3 bases, and 4 bases stayed unmatched. The CDR3 runs 16 residues. The CDR3 loop reads CASSLGLAGETDTQYF. DNA for the CDR3: TGTGCCAGCAGTTTGGGACTAGCGGGCGAGACAGATACGCAGTATTTT.

The V call is TRBV7-2, the J call TRBJ1-5; D ambiguous. From germline, CDR1 is SGHTA and CDR2 FQGNSA. The CDR3 is made up of 15 amino acids. The V gene lost 1 base and the J gene lost 3 bases, with 10 bases spanning the gap. The CDR3 nucleotides are TGTGCCAGCAGCTTAGGGACGGCCTACAATCAGCCCCAGCATTTT. This gives the protein CASSLGTAYNQPQHF.